This passage covers 29 T cell receptor beta chains from one sample sequenced in a study of blood T cell repertoires in COVID-19. Data came from immunoSEQ multiplex PCR; TCRdb stores just in-frame clones and leaves some out. The sample has over 250,000 clones, about nine tenths seen once; the top ten hold about 8.9%. Material for sequencing was PBMCs or T cells enriched from blood (not recorded which). These receptors came from a young woman who had recovered from COVID-19.

The chain links TRBV27 to TRBJ2-7; 12 bases agree with TRBD2. Trimming removed 5 bases from V and 0 bases from J; junction bases left unmatched: 8. This CDR3 spans 17 amino acids. The germline CDR1 and CDR2 sequences are MNHEY and SMNVEV (reference sequence). CDR3 sequence (DNA): TGTGCCAGCAGTATACGACTAGCGGGAGTCCGCTCCTACGAGCAGTACTTC. Protein: CASSIRLAGVRSYEQYF.

The chain employs TRBV4-3 and TRBJ1-2; perhaps TRBD1 as D (6 bases). The CDR3 covers 12 residues. Germline V CDR1 and CDR2: LGHNA, YSLEER. V was shortened by 3 bases and J by 8 bases, with 10 bases between the two germline ends. For the CDR3, the DNA is TGCGCCAGCAGCCACCGGGGGGGCGGCTACACCTTC. Residues: CASSHRGGGYTF.

The chain combines TRBV5-6 with TRBJ2-5; 7 nucleotides align to TRBD1. Trimming took 4 bases from V and 5 from J; bases not matched to a gene: 17. This CDR3 comprises 17 residues. Germline V lookup: CDR1 SGHDT, CDR2 YYEEEE. The CDR3 region is CASSPWLAQGTWETQYF. The CDR3 DNA reads as TGTGCCAGCAGCCCGTGGCTGGCACAGGGGACGTGGGAGACCCAGTACTTC.

The CDR3 DNA sequence: TGTGCCAGCAGCCTAAAAAGGACAGTTGCTTTCTTT. This gives the protein CASSLKRTVAFF. V usage is TRBV12-3 or TRBV12-4 and J usage is TRBJ1-1; tentative D call: TRBD1 (6 bases). CDR3 length: 12 amino acids. Trimming stripped 6 bases from V and 11 bases from J, with 16 bases between.

The V call is TRBV28, the J call TRBJ1-3; possible D gene TRBD1, 5 bases. The CDR3 runs 19 residues. Trimming stripped 2 bases from V and 0 bases from J, with 20 bases between. Per the germline V gene, CDR1 is MDHEN and CDR2 is SYDVKM. The CDR3 DNA sequence: TGTGCCAGCAGTTTAGGACGCTATGTCAGGGCTTACTCTGGAAACACCATATATTTT. This sequence encodes CASSLGRYVRAYSGNTIYF. Full variable domain (missing parts from reference TRBV28 and TRBJ1-3): DVKVTQSSRYLVKRTGEKVFLECVQDMDHENMFWYRQDPGLGLRLIYFSYDVKMKEKGDIPEGYSVSREKKERFSLILESASTNQTSMYLCASSLGRYVRAYSGNTIYFGEGSWLTVV.

The sample holds a few counts of this clone. This chain joins TRBV6-5 and TRBJ2-7; 7 bases are shared with TRBD2. Trimming at V came to 6 bases and at J to 2 bases, leaving 7 bases not matched to a gene. Germline V gene lookup returns CDR1 MNHEY and CDR2 SVGAGI. This CDR3 has 14 residues. CDR3 in DNA: TGTGCCAGCAGACCCCGGGACTACACCTACGAGCAGTACTTC. Translating it yields CASRPRDYTYEQYF.

The V call is TRBV5-1, the J call TRBJ1-2; D perhaps matches TRBD1 (5 bases). CDR3 length: 16 amino acids. The V and J ends lost 4 bases and 0 bases respectively, with 16 bases between them. Germline-derived CDR1 and CDR2 are SGHRS and YFSETQ. The CDR3 DNA reads as TGCGCCAGCAGCCCCGGGGGTCAGAACCCTAACTATGGCTACACCTTC. This gives the protein CASSPGGQNPNYGYTF.

The CDR3 sequence: CASSEEGTVEAFF. DNA for the CDR3: TGTGCCAGCAGTGAAGAGGGGACAGTAGAAGCTTTCTTT. This chain connects TRBV2 to TRBJ1-1; 7 nucleotides line up with TRBD1. J was trimmed by 8 bases and V by 1 base; bases with no gene match: 4. CDR1 and CDR2 (germline): SNHLY, FYNNEI. The CDR3 covers 13 residues.

The chain is built from TRBV6-4 and TRBJ1-1; weak D call: TRBD1 (6 bases). CDR1 and CDR2 (germline): MRHNA, SNTAGT. The CDR3 is made up of 13 amino acids. Trimming removed 3 bases at V and 4 bases at J, with 9 bases between. The CDR3 nucleotides are TGTGCCAGCAGTGAACAGGGTGGCACTGAAGCTTTCTTT. Encoded protein: CASSEQGGTEAFF.

The chain employs TRBV27 and TRBJ2-1; 11 nucleotides line up with TRBD2. The germline CDR1 and CDR2 sequences are MNHEY and SMNVEV (reference sequence). With V trimmed by 3 bases and J by 8 bases, 6 bases remained unmatched. The length of the CDR3 is 15 residues. CDR3 nucleotide sequence: TGTGCCAGCAGTTTCGACCTAGCGGGGGGATATGAGCAGTTCTTC. It specifies CASSFDLAGGYEQFF.

The chain links TRBV14 to TRBJ2-3; no clear D gene. V shed 2 bases and J shed 1 base, with 10 bases lying between them. Germline-derived CDR1 and CDR2 are SGHDN and FVKESK. The CDR3 totals 15 residues. The CDR3 loop is CASSQRFQGTDTQYF. In DNA form, the CDR3 reads TGTGCCAGCAGCCAACGTTTCCAGGGCACAGATACGCAGTATTTT. Using reference TRBV14 and TRBJ2-3 for the parts outside the CDR3, the full variable domain is EAGVTQFPSHSVIEKGQTVTLRCDPISGHDNLYWYRRVMGKEIKFLLHFVKESKQDESGMPNNRFLAERTGGTYSTLKVQPAELEDSGVYFCASSQRFQGTDTQYFGPGTRLTVL.

This clone was counted a few times. In DNA form, the CDR3 reads TGTGCCAGCAGCCCTTCCGGGAACACTGAAGCTTTCTTT. Its translation: CASSPSGNTEAFF. The chain links TRBV7-6 to TRBJ1-1; D call uncertain. Germline loops: CDR1 SGHVS, CDR2 FNYEAQ. The CDR3 has 13 amino acids. V was trimmed by 5 bases and J by 1 base, leaving 8 bases between them.

This clone appeared a single time. The chain links TRBV9 to TRBJ1-1, with D hard to call. There are 14 residues in the CDR3. Per germline, CDR1 SGDLS and CDR2 YYNGEE. V shed 10 bases and J shed 0 bases, with 16 bases lying between them. CDR3 coding DNA: TGTGCCTCCCGCCGGGATATTATGAACACTGAAGCTTTCTTT. This encodes CASRRDIMNTEAFF.

V is TRBV24-1 and J is TRBJ2-1, with D possibly matching TRBD1 (5 bases). The CDR3 is 17 amino acids. V was cut by 5 bases and J by 0 bases, with 16 bases left in between. Germline loops: CDR1 KGHDR, CDR2 SFDVKD. The CDR3, as DNA: TGTGCCACCAGTGCCTTAAGTAGGGGCAGCTCCTACAATGAGCAGTTCTTC. Protein: CATSALSRGSSYNEQFF.

V gene TRBV19 combines with J gene TRBJ1-2; D is possibly TRBD1 (5 bases). CDR1 and CDR2 from the germline V gene are LNHDA and SQIVND (reference sequence). V lost 3 bases, J lost 4 bases, and 15 bases lay in between. The CDR3 runs to 15 residues. In DNA, the CDR3 is TGTGCCAGTAGTATGGGGCGAGTCAAGAGCTATGGCTACACCTTC. This gives the protein CASSMGRVKSYGYTF.

The chain is built from TRBV5-6 and TRBJ1-6; 9 nucleotides agree with TRBD1. V trimming: 2 bases; J trimming: 7 bases; junction bases outside the gene matches: 4. The CDR3 sequence is 15 residues long. Germline V gene sequence: CDR1 SGHDT, CDR2 YYEEEE. CDR3 DNA: TGTGCCAGCAGCTTCGGGACAGGGTGGAATTCACCCCTCCACTTT. Amino acid sequence: CASSFGTGWNSPLHF.

The chain carries TRBV5-1 and TRBJ2-7; 10 nucleotides agree with TRBD1. Trimming removed 4 bases from V and 4 bases from J; junction bases left unmatched: 5. The CDR3 runs to 14 residues. The germline gives CDR1 SGHRS, CDR2 YFSETQ. The CDR3 DNA reads as TGCGCCAGCAGCCCGCCGGACAGGGGGTACGAGCAGTACTTC. This encodes CASSPPDRGYEQYF.

V is TRBV9 and J is TRBJ1-5; 7 nucleotides match TRBD1. The J segment lost 0 bases and the V segment lost 4 bases, leaving 4 bases of the junction unmatched. The CDR3 is 15 residues long. Germline CDR1 SGDLS, CDR2 YYNGEE. The CDR3 region has the DNA TGTGCCAGCAGCATGGGACAGAATAGCAATCAGCCCCAGCATTTT. Translation gives CASSMGQNSNQPQHF. The whole variable domain, remainder taken from reference TRBV9 and TRBJ1-5, is DSGVTQTPKHLITATGQRVTLRCSPRSGDLSVYWYQQSLDQGLQFLIQYYNGEERAKGNILERFSAQQFPDLHSELNLSSLELGDSALYFCASSMGQNSNQPQHFGDGTRLSIL.

The chain has TRBV5-1 and TRBJ2-3; 10 bases align to TRBD2. CDR1 and CDR2 from the germline V gene are SGHRS and YFSETQ. V lost 2 bases to trimming and J lost 4 bases; unmatched junction nucleotides: 10. The CDR3 sequence is 17 residues long. The CDR3 bases are TGCGCCAGCAGCTTACACTACCAGCGGGAGGGACCAGATACGCAGTATTTT. Translating it yields CASSLHYQREGPDTQYF.

This chain links TRBV28 with TRBJ1-1; TRBD1 aligns across 7 bases. The germline gives CDR1 MDHEN, CDR2 SYDVKM. The CDR3 extends over 16 amino acids. J was trimmed by 4 bases and V by 1 base; bases with no gene match: 9. In DNA form, the CDR3 reads TGTGCCAGCAGTTTATTGGGTGGGCAGGGGGGCACTGAAGCTTTCTTT. Translated: CASSLLGGQGGTEAFF.

The chain employs TRBV5-1 and TRBJ1-2, with TRBD1 matching over 7 bases. This CDR3 has 17 amino acids. Looked up from germline, CDR1 is SGHRS and CDR2 is YFSETQ. Losses at the gene ends were 4 bases for V and 4 bases for J; bases not matched to a gene: 16. In DNA, the CDR3 is TGCGCCAGCAGCCTAGAGGGGGCGGGCGCCCAAGCCTATGGCTACACCTTC. Translation gives CASSLEGAGAQAYGYTF. The whole variable domain, remainder taken from reference TRBV5-1 and TRBJ1-2, is KAGVTQTPRYLIKTRGQQVTLSCSPISGHRSVSWYQQTPGQGLQFLFEYFSETQRNKGNFPGRFSGRQFSNSRSEMNVSTLELGDSALYLCASSLEGAGAQAYGYTFGSGTRLTVV.

The V call is TRBV23-1, the J call TRBJ2-2; TRBD1 aligns across 8 bases. TRBV23-1 is treated as an ORF (open reading frame) with a function not yet certain. V shed 0 bases and J 2 bases; nucleotides not matched to a gene: 5. The CDR3 runs 17 residues. The CDR3 bases are TGCGCCAGCAGTCAATCGATACAGGGGGAAAACACCGGGGAGCTGTTTTTT. Translated: CASSQSIQGENTGELFF.

This sequence joins TRBV19 and TRBJ1-1, with D maybe TRBD1 (6 bases). This CDR3 spans 12 amino acids. Trimming shortened V by 7 bases and J by 5 bases, and 11 bases separated the two germline ends. Per the germline V gene, CDR1 is LNHDA and CDR2 is SQIVND (reference sequence). CDR3 sequence: CASTERGTEAFF. The CDR3 DNA sequence: TGTGCCAGTACCGAGAGGGGGACTGAAGCTTTCTTT.

The chain is built from TRBV5-1 and TRBJ2-7, with TRBD2 matching 10 bases. CDR1 is SGHRS and CDR2 is YFSETQ in the germline V gene. Trimming took 4 bases from V and 2 from J; bases not matched to a gene: 6. The length of the CDR3 is 15 residues. CDR3 DNA: TGCGCCAGCAGCCGGACTAGCGGAACCACCTACGAGCAGTACTTC. It encodes CASSRTSGTTYEQYF.

The V gene is TRBV28, the J gene TRBJ1-2; the match to TRBD1 covers 9 bases. This CDR3 region has 15 residues. The V segment lost 7 bases and the J segment 8 bases; nucleotides outside the gene matches: 14. Germline V lookup: CDR1 MDHEN, CDR2 SYDVKM. The CDR3 nucleotides read TGTGCCAGCACCTCTACCCCGGGACAGGGTGGGGGCTACACCTTC. Protein sequence: CASTSTPGQGGGYTF.

This clone was seen only once. The chain couples TRBV25-1 to TRBJ2-3; D is unresolved. Germline lookup yields CDR1 MGHDK and CDR2 SYGVNS. The CDR3 runs to 12 residues. Trimming took off 10 bases at V and 9 bases at J, with 17 bases between the two ends. The CDR3 coding sequence is TGTGCCACCAGACCCCCGGAGAACACGCAGTATTTT. This encodes CATRPPENTQYF. Looking up the rest from reference TRBV25-1 and TRBJ2-3 gives the full variable domain: EADIYQTPRYLVIGTGKKITLECSQTMGHDKMYWYQQDPGMELHLIHYSYGVNSTEKGDLSSESTVSRIRTEHFPLTLESARPSHTSQYLCATRPPENTQYFGPGTRLTVL.

The V gene is TRBV4-1, the J gene TRBJ1-2, with 12 nucleotides matching TRBD1. The CDR3 sequence is 19 residues long. The germline V gene has CDR1 MGHRA and CDR2 YSYEKL. Trimming took 0 bases from V and 8 from J; bases not matched to a gene: 16. CDR3 loop: CASSQDSRSWGTGGSGYTF. The CDR3 coding sequence is TGCGCCAGCAGCCAAGATTCGCGAAGCTGGGGGACAGGGGGCTCCGGCTACACCTTC.

This sequence joins TRBV5-6 and TRBJ2-7; 11 nucleotides line up with TRBD2. The CDR3 spans 16 residues. The junction had 6 bases not matched to a gene; V was cut back by 4 bases and J by 0 bases. Germline CDR1 SGHDT, CDR2 YYEEEE. CDR3: CASSVTSGDSSYEQYF. The CDR3 region has the DNA TGTGCCAGCAGCGTGACTAGCGGGGACTCCTCCTACGAGCAGTACTTC.

Only one count was recorded for this clone. This chain joins TRBV5-1 and TRBJ1-4; 11 bases are shared with TRBD1. The CDR3 loop spans 14 amino acids. V lost 4 bases to trimming and J lost 11 bases; unmatched junction nucleotides: 7. Germline CDR1 is SGHRS and CDR2 is YFSETQ. The CDR3 sequence is CASSVNRDRGKLFF. In nucleotides, the CDR3 is TGCGCCAGCAGCGTCAACCGGGACAGGGGGAAACTGTTTTTT.